A selection of T cell receptor beta chains follows, all from one sample in a study of blood T cell repertoires in COVID-19. Measured with immunoSEQ multiplex PCR; TCRdb has only the in-frame clones, and not every one. The sample shows over 250,000 clones, 75% to 90% of them seen only once. The sequenced sample was peripheral blood. The receptor set was obtained from a woman in her 70s with acute or convalescent COVID-19. The CDR3 runs from the conserved cysteine through the conserved F or W. The D gene is left open where the match is weak. Clone size, where shown, is once, few, many, or a class for clones that have expanded.

d_gene: TRBD1; v_gene: TRBV19; j_gene: TRBJ2-7; abundance: .; CDR3nt: TGTGCCAGTAGTACCCTGGACAGGGGCTACGAGCAGTACTTC; CDR3aa: CASSTLDRGYEQYF
d_gene: TRBD1; v_gene: TRBV5-1; j_gene: TRBJ1-1; abundance: .; CDR3nt: TGCGCCAGCAGCTCTAGCAGGGGGTCTGAAGCTTTCTTT; CDR3aa: CASSSSRGSEAFF
d_gene: .; v_gene: TRBV5-1; j_gene: TRBJ1-4; abundance: .; CDR3nt: TGCGCCAGCAGCCTCAGTGGGCTAAATGAAAAACTGTTTTTT; CDR3aa: CASSLSGLNEKLFF
d_gene: TRBD2; v_gene: TRBV27; j_gene: TRBJ2-1; abundance: .; CDR3nt: TGTGCCAGCAGTTTGCCAGCGGGGGGGCCTGGGAATGAGCAGTTCTTC; CDR3aa: CASSLPAGGPGNEQFF
d_gene: .; v_gene: TRBV28; j_gene: TRBJ2-7; abundance: .; CDR3nt: TGTGCCAGCAGCCCCAGGCCTTACGAGCAGTACTTC; CDR3aa: CASSPRPYEQYF
d_gene: .; v_gene: TRBV3-1/TRBV3-2; j_gene: TRBJ1-4; abundance: .; CDR3nt: TGTGCCAGCAGCCTCATAGAGCATGAAAAACTGTTTTTT; CDR3aa: CASSLIEHEKLFF
d_gene: TRBD1; v_gene: TRBV6-6; j_gene: TRBJ2-3; abundance: .; CDR3nt: TGTGCCAGCAGGGACAGGGGTAGCACAGATACGCAGTATTTT; CDR3aa: CASRDRGSTDTQYF
d_gene: .; v_gene: TRBV19; j_gene: TRBJ1-5; abundance: .; CDR3nt: TGTGCCAGTAGAGATAAGACAGGCCATCAGCCCCAGCATTTT; CDR3aa: CASRDKTGHQPQHF
d_gene: TRBD2; v_gene: TRBV11-2; j_gene: TRBJ2-5; abundance: .; CDR3nt: TGTGCCAGCAGCTTAGCGTGGGCTAGCGGGCATAAAAGACAAGAGACCCAGTACTTC; CDR3aa: CASSLAWASGHKRQETQYF
d_gene: .; v_gene: TRBV6-2/TRBV6-3; j_gene: TRBJ1-2; abundance: .; CDR3nt: TGTGCCAGCAGCTTTGGACAGCTCTATGGCTACACCTTC; CDR3aa: CASSFGQLYGYTF
d_gene: .; v_gene: TRBV11-2; j_gene: TRBJ1-1; abundance: .; CDR3nt: TGTGCTACGACCCGGACAAGAAAAAGGGAAGCTTTCTTT; CDR3aa: CATTRTRKREAFF
d_gene: .; v_gene: TRBV7-2; j_gene: TRBJ1-1; abundance: .; CDR3nt: TGTGCCAGCAGCTTGTTCAGGGCTGGCACTGAAGCTTTCTTT; CDR3aa: CASSLFRAGTEAFF
d_gene: .; v_gene: TRBV15; j_gene: TRBJ2-7; abundance: .; CDR3nt: TGTGCCACCAGCAGGGAGTCGTGGTACGAGCAGTACTTC; CDR3aa: CATSRESWYEQYF
d_gene: .; v_gene: TRBV10-1; j_gene: TRBJ2-1; abundance: .; CDR3nt: TGCGCCAGCAGCTACGGGGGGCCGTTGAATGAGCAGTTCTTC; CDR3aa: CASSYGGPLNEQFF
d_gene: TRBD1; v_gene: TRBV11-3; j_gene: TRBJ2-1; abundance: .; CDR3nt: TGTGCCAGCAGCTTAGTAAGGGGGCCCCCTTACAATGAGCAGTTCTTC; CDR3aa: CASSLVRGPPYNEQFF
d_gene: TRBD2; v_gene: TRBV3-1/TRBV3-2; j_gene: TRBJ2-7; abundance: few; CDR3nt: TGTGCCAGCAGCCGAGCGGGGGGGCCTTATTACGAGCAGTACTTC; CDR3aa: CASSRAGGPYYEQYF
d_gene: TRBD1; v_gene: TRBV19; j_gene: TRBJ1-6; abundance: .; CDR3nt: TGTGCCAGTATCTCGAAGGGGGCGTCCTATAATTCACCCCTCCACTTT; CDR3aa: CASISKGASYNSPLHF
d_gene: TRBD1; v_gene: TRBV10-3; j_gene: TRBJ1-6; abundance: .; CDR3nt: TGTGCCACCGCGGACAGGGCGTTGCGTGGGAATTCACCCCTCCACTTT; CDR3aa: CATADRALRGNSPLHF
d_gene: TRBD1; v_gene: TRBV7-3; j_gene: TRBJ1-2; abundance: once; CDR3nt: TGTGCCAGCAGCCACTTGGGAGGACAGGGGCCCTATGGCTACACCTTC; CDR3aa: CASSHLGGQGPYGYTF
d_gene: TRBD2; v_gene: TRBV5-4; j_gene: TRBJ2-3; abundance: .; CDR3nt: TGTGCCAGCAGCTTACCCCAAAGCGGGACCCTCGGTACGCAGTATTTT; CDR3aa: CASSLPQSGTLGTQYF
d_gene: TRBD1; v_gene: TRBV5-4; j_gene: TRBJ2-7; abundance: .; CDR3nt: TGTGCCAGCAGCTTCGACAGGGCCAACTACTACGAGCAGTACTTC; CDR3aa: CASSFDRANYYEQYF
d_gene: .; v_gene: TRBV19; j_gene: TRBJ1-6; abundance: .; CDR3nt: TGTGCCAGTAGTAGACAGACAGGAGCTTATAATTCACCCCTCCACTTT; CDR3aa: CASSRQTGAYNSPLHF
d_gene: TRBD2; v_gene: TRBV12-3/TRBV12-4; j_gene: TRBJ2-2; abundance: .; CDR3nt: TGTGCCAGCAGGCAGACTAGCAGCGGGGAGCTGTTTTTT; CDR3aa: CASRQTSSGELFF